A single sample is the source of the 13 T cell receptor beta chains below, sequenced in a study of cytomegalovirus exposure and HLA in healthy donors. The PCR ran on 60 Vbeta and 13 Jbeta primers. Data came from immunoSEQ multiplex PCR; TCRdb stores just in-frame clones and leaves some out. The table shows about 140,000 clones, with about 86% occurring only once. Material for sequencing was PBMCs. The origin of the receptors is a man in his forties or fifties in good health and CMV-seropositive.

The rearrangement links TRBV25-1 to TRBJ2-3; D is perhaps TRBD2 (6 bases). Trimming took 4 bases from V and 4 from J, leaving 18 bases between them. Germline CDR1 and CDR2: MGHDK and SYGVNS. The CDR3 sequence is 16 residues long. The CDR3 DNA follows: TGTGCCAGCAGTGGCACCGGGAGAAACGGGGCAGATACGCAGTATTTT. The encoded protein is CASSGTGRNGADTQYF.

The chain has TRBV7-2 and TRBJ2-7; 8 bases line up with TRBD2. The CDR3 sequence is 16 residues long. Germline loops: CDR1 SGHTA, CDR2 FQGNSA. Losses at the gene ends were 1 base for V and 5 bases for J; bases not matched to a gene: 10. The CDR3 is CASSLVPAGVGNEQYF. For the CDR3, the DNA is TGTGCCAGCAGCTTAGTTCCAGCGGGAGTAGGGAACGAGCAGTACTTC.

This clone was seen more than once but under ten times. The gene calls are TRBV19 and TRBJ1-2; tentative D call: TRBD1 (5 bases). The ends were cut back, 5 bases at V and 4 bases at J, with 11 bases in the middle. The CDR3 covers 13 residues. Germline values: CDR1 LNHDA, CDR2 SQIVND (reference sequence). The CDR3 coding sequence is TGTGCCAGTAGTCAGGGCCGGGTCTATGGCTACACCTTC. Its protein product is CASSQGRVYGYTF.

The chain carries TRBV5-1 and TRBJ1-3; a possible D gene is TRBD1 (5 bases). The germline V gene has CDR1 SGHRS and CDR2 YFSETQ. V was shortened by 0 bases and J by 4 bases, with 8 bases between the two germline ends. This CDR3 contains 14 residues. As DNA, the CDR3 is TGCGCCAGCAGCTTGGAGGGGCAGGGAAACACCATATATTTT. Translation gives CASSLEGQGNTIYF.

The chain recombines TRBV7-9 with TRBJ1-5; D remains ambiguous. This CDR3 has 13 residues. The V end was cut by 10 bases, the J end by 3 bases, with 13 bases between. CDR1 SEHNR and CDR2 FQNEAQ come from the germline V gene (reference sequence). CDR3 protein: CATTDGNNQPQHF. DNA of the CDR3: TGTGCCACAACGGACGGGAACAATCAGCCCCAGCATTTT.

This rearrangement joins TRBV10-3 to TRBJ1-5; the D is unclear. The germline V gene encodes CDR1 ENHRY and CDR2 SYGVKD. The CDR3 has 13 residues. Between the trimmed V and J ends, which lost 8 bases and 1 base, there was a span of 9 bases. Here the CDR3 reads CAIAERSNQPQHF. For the CDR3, the DNA is TGTGCCATCGCTGAGAGGAGCAATCAGCCCCAGCATTTT.

This clone appeared once. The genes are TRBV5-1 and TRBJ2-7, with 7 bases aligning to TRBD1. The CDR3 totals 14 residues. Trimming cost V 4 bases and J 1 base; bases outside gene matches: 5. CDR1 is SGHRS and CDR2 is YFSETQ in the germline V gene. In DNA, the CDR3 is TGCGCCAGCAGCATCGGGACAGCTTCCTACGAGCAGTACTTC. This gives the protein CASSIGTASYEQYF.

CDR3 region: CASSDFAGGRGEQFF. CDR3 bases: TGTGCCAGCAGTGATTTCGCTGGAGGACGAGGTGAGCAGTTCTTC. The chain combines TRBV2 with TRBJ2-1; possibly TRBD2 for D (5 bases). The CDR3 consists of 15 residues. Trimming pared 3 bases from V and 9 bases from J, leaving 18 bases between. The V gene's germline CDR1 is SNHLY and CDR2 FYNNEI.

The chain has TRBV5-1 and TRBJ1-4; no firm D call. Germline lookup yields CDR1 SGHRS and CDR2 YFSETQ. V lost 4 bases to trimming and J lost 3 bases, with 10 bases between them. The CDR3 spans 14 residues. The CDR3 DNA is TGCGCCAGCAGCCCGCCCGGTCCTAATGAAAAACTGTTTTTT. This translates into CASSPPGPNEKLFF.

The V call is TRBV6-6, the J call TRBJ2-7; D may be TRBD1 (6 bases). Trimming took 2 bases from V and 2 from J, leaving 7 bases between them. The CDR3 is 13 residues long. Per germline, CDR1 MNHNY and CDR2 SVGAGI (reference sequence). CDR3 amino acids: CASSYGQTYEQYF. The CDR3 DNA reads as TGTGCCAGCAGTTACGGACAGACCTACGAGCAGTACTTC.

The chain has TRBV7-9 and TRBJ2-7; a possible D gene is TRBD2 (6 bases). V was clipped by 0 bases and J by 5 bases, with 14 bases between them. CDR3 size: 15 residues. CDR1 SEHNR and CDR2 FQNEAQ come from the germline V gene (reference sequence). CDR3 coding DNA: TGTGCCAGCAGCTTAGCGCACGGGGGTCGGAACGAGCAGTACTTC. Its translation: CASSLAHGGRNEQYF.

This clone occurred once. The chain is built from TRBV11-3 and TRBJ2-1, with 10 bases fitting TRBD2. Losses at the gene ends were 5 bases for V and 8 bases for J; bases not matched to a gene: 6. The CDR3 extends over 14 amino acids. Germline CDR1 is SGHNT and CDR2 is YENEEA. The CDR3, as DNA: TGTGCCAGCAGCCAGCTAGCGGGGGTTGATGAGCAGTTCTTC. Protein sequence: CASSQLAGVDEQFF.

V and J are TRBV19 and TRBJ2-7; TRBD1 matches 10 bases. The CDR3 covers 13 residues. Germline CDR1 and CDR2: LNHDA and SQIVND (reference sequence). The trim removed 3 bases at V and 4 bases at J, leaving 0 bases unmatched. The CDR3 DNA is TGTGCCAGTAGTATGGACAGGGGGTACGAGCAGTACTTC. It specifies CASSMDRGYEQYF.